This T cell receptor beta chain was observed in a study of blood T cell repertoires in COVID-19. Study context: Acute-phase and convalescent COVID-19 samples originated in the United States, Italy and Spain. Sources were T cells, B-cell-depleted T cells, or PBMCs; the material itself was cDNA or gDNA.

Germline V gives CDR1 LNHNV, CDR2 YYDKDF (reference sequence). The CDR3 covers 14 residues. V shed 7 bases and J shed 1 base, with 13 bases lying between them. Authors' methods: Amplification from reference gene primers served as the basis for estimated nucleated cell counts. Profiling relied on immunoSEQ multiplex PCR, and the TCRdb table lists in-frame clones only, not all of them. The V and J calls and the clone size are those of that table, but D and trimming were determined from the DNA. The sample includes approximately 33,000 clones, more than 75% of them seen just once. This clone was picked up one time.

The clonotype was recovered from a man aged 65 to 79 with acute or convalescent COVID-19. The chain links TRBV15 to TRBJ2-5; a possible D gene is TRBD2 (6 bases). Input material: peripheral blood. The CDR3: CATTRRDVQETQYF. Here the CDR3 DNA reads TGTGCCACCACCCGGAGGGACGTCCAAGAGACCCAGTACTTC.